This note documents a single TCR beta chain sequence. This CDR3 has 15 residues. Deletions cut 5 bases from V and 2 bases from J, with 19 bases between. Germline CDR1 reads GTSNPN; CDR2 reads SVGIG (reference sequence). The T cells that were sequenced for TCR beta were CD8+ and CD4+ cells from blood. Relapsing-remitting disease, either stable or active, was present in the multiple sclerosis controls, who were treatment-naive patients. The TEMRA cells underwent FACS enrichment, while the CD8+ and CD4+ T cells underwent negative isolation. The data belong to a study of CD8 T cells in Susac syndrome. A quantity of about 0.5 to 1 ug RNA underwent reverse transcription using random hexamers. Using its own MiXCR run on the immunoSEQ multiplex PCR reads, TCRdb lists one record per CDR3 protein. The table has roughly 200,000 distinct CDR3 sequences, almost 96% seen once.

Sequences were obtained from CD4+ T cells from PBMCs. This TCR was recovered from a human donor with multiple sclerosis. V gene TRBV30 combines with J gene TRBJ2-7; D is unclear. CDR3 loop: CAWGDVGSPPYEQYF. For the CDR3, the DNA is TGTGCCTGGGGTGATGTGGGGTCCCCTCCCTACGAGCAGTACTTC.